This T cell receptor (beta chain) was profiled in a study of blood T cells in healthy people across ages. In its sample, this clonotype was seen once. Its antigen remains unidentified. The study, taken as a whole, reports: Comparison with aged donors showed that long-lived donors had more naive CD4+ cells and higher diversity.

CDR1 ENHRY and CDR2 SYGVKD come from the germline V gene. Trimming cost V 4 bases and J 5 bases, with 14 bases left between them. The CDR3 has 14 residues. A sample-barcoded 5' primer and a J-beta primer mix were used in a second PCR of roughly 7 to 12 cycles. MiXCR was run by TCRdb on the 5' RACE reads, yielding one entry per CDR3 protein. The sample consists of around 1.5 million distinct CDR3 sequences, about 40% of them appearing once. The source of this sequence is a woman aged 18-30 years in good health. The rearrangement joins TRBV10-3 to TRBJ1-1; possible D gene TRBD1, 6 bases. Sample: blood. The CDR3 coding sequence is TGTGCCATCAGTGCCAGGGGCCTGGGGACTGAAGCTTTCTTT. The encoded protein is CAISARGLGTEAFF.